The 29 T cell receptor beta chains below come from one sample, sequenced in a study of cytomegalovirus exposure and HLA in healthy donors. Use of 60 Vbeta and 13 Jbeta primers characterized the PCR. Some clones are missing from TCRdb's copy, which holds only in-frame ones; the method was immunoSEQ multiplex PCR. The sample holds about 160,000 clones; 82% are singletons and the top ten take 0.95% to 1%. The sample comprised PBMCs. All receptors derive from a girl aged 2 to 9 in good health and CMV-seropositive.

The J gene is TRBJ2-7, the V gene TRBV13, with TRBD1 identical over 8 bases. The germline CDR1 and CDR2 sequences are PRHDT and FYEKMQ (reference sequence). The CDR3 contains 14 residues. Trimming took 2 bases from V and 5 from J; bases not matched to a gene: 5. CDR3 sequence: CASSLSRGQNEQYF. CDR3 coding DNA: TGTGCCAGCAGCTTATCCAGGGGGCAAAACGAGCAGTACTTC. Full variable domain (remainder filled in from reference TRBV13 and TRBJ2-7): AAGVIQSPRHLIKEKRETATLKCYPIPRHDTVYWYQQGPGQDPQFLISFYEKMQSDKGSIPDRFSAQQFSDYHSELNMSSLELGDSALYFCASSLSRGQNEQYFGPGTRLTVT.

The chain recombines TRBV7-9 with TRBJ2-4; D might be TRBD1 (7 bases). This CDR3 is 15 amino acids long. Between the trimmed V and J ends, which lost 5 bases and 0 bases, there was a span of 11 bases. The germline CDR1 and CDR2 sequences are SEHNR and FQNEAQ (reference sequence). CDR3 residues: CASSGGTVAKNIQYF. In DNA form, the CDR3 reads TGTGCCAGCAGCGGGGGGACAGTAGCCAAAAACATTCAGTACTTC.

This clone was seen once. The chain has TRBV11-1 and TRBJ2-5, with 7 bases matching TRBD1. J was trimmed by 2 bases and V by 10 bases; bases with no gene match: 4. The CDR3 is 12 amino acids. Looked up from germline, CDR1 is SGHAT and CDR2 is FQDESV (reference sequence). In nucleotides, the CDR3 is TGTGCCACCAGGACAGGACAAGAGACCCAGTACTTC. This translates into CATRTGQETQYF.

The chain combines TRBV4-2 with TRBJ2-5; no firm D call. Germline V CDR1 and CDR2: LGHNA, YNFKEQ. The V end lost 1 base, the J end lost 5 bases, and 11 bases lay between the germline ends. CDR3 length: 14 amino acids. The CDR3 nucleotides read TGTGCCAGCAGCCAAGGAGCGAGTCCGGAGACCCAGTACTTC. Translated: CASSQGASPETQYF.

The V and J genes are TRBV11-2 and TRBJ2-7; tentatively, D is TRBD1 (8 bases). V was trimmed by 0 bases and J by 8 bases, leaving 17 bases between them. Germline V gives CDR1 SGHAT, CDR2 FQNNGV. The length of the CDR3 is 15 residues. In DNA, the CDR3 is TGTGCCAGCAGCTTAGAAGCTTACAGGGGGGGAAAGCAGTACTTC. This translates into CASSLEAYRGGKQYF. Together with reference TRBV11-2 and TRBJ2-7, the CDR3 gives the full variable domain: EAGVAQSPRYKIIEKRQSVAFWCNPISGHATLYWYQQILGQGPKLLIQFQNNGVVDDSQLPKDRFSAERLKGVDSTLKIQPAKLEDSAVYLCASSLEAYRGGKQYFGPGTRLTVT.

This clone was counted only a few times. The genes are TRBV28 and TRBJ2-4, with TRBD1 identical over 8 bases. Germline V lookup: CDR1 MDHEN, CDR2 SYDVKM. Unmatched junction bases numbered 7, after V lost 5 bases and J lost 1 base. CDR3 length equals 16 residues. This CDR3 reads CASSPRQGLAKNIQYF. In nucleotides, the CDR3 is TGTGCCAGCAGTCCTCGACAGGGGTTGGCCAAAAACATTCAGTACTTC.

The V and J genes are TRBV7-9 and TRBJ2-5, with a weak D call TRBD2 (5 bases). V lost 3 bases and J lost 4, with 9 bases in between. Germline CDR1 reads SEHNR; CDR2 reads FQNEAQ (reference sequence). This CDR3 comprises 13 residues. DNA for the CDR3: TGTGCCAGCAGCTTGAGCGGCGGAGAGACCCAGTACTTC. The encoded protein is CASSLSGGETQYF. The variable domain in full, completed from reference TRBV7-9 and TRBJ2-5, reads DTGVSQNPRHKITKRGQNVTFRCDPISEHNRLYWYRQTLGQGPEFLTYFQNEAQLEKSRLLSDRFSAERPKGSFSTLEIQRTEQGDSAMYLCASSLSGGETQYFGPGTRLLVL.

The J gene is TRBJ2-7, the V gene TRBV5-4; D unclear. CDR3 length: 15 residues. In germline, CDR1 is SGHNT, CDR2 YYREEE (reference sequence). V was trimmed by 4 bases and J by 2 bases, leaving 16 bases between them. CDR3: CASSPGSSDAYEQYF. The CDR3 DNA reads TGTGCCAGCAGCCCAGGTAGTAGTGACGCCTACGAGCAGTACTTC.

In its sample, this clone was seen once. The chain employs TRBV27 and TRBJ2-6; 10 positions agree with TRBD1. After removal of 10 bases from V and 2 bases from J, the junction contained 5 bases not matched to a gene. The germline CDR1 and CDR2 sequences are MNHEY and SMNVEV (reference sequence). The CDR3 is 15 amino acids. The CDR3 nucleotides read TGTGCCACGGGACAGGGGTTTACTGGGGCCAACGTCCTGACTTTC. It encodes CATGQGFTGANVLTF.

The J gene is TRBJ2-2, the V gene TRBV7-9, with TRBD1 identical over 11 bases. The CDR3 contains 17 residues. Germline CDR1 reads SEHNR; CDR2 reads FQNEAQ (reference sequence). Trimming removed 5 bases from V and 5 bases from J; junction bases left unmatched: 10. The CDR3: CASSPRTGGAKTGELFF. For the CDR3, the DNA is TGTGCCAGCAGCCCTCGGACAGGGGGCGCAAAAACCGGGGAGCTGTTTTTT.

V gene TRBV7-3 combines with J gene TRBJ1-1, with 7 bases that match TRBD1. The germline V gene encodes CDR1 SGHTA and CDR2 FQGTGA. The CDR3 sequence is 13 residues long. Germline trimming cut 5 bases from V and 7 bases from J; bases unmatched to any gene: 7. As DNA, the CDR3 is TGTGCCAGCAGCCCACAACAGGGGAGTGAAGCTTTCTTT. Amino acid sequence: CASSPQQGSEAFF.

V usage is TRBV28 and J usage is TRBJ2-5; D not resolved. Trimming stripped 2 bases from V and 1 base from J, with 11 bases between. Germline assignment: CDR1 MDHEN and CDR2 SYDVKM. There are 15 residues in the CDR3. This CDR3 is CASSLSRPVQETQYF. The CDR3 DNA reads as TGTGCCAGCAGTTTAAGTCGCCCAGTCCAAGAGACCCAGTACTTC. The variable domain in full, with the rest retrieved from reference TRBV28 and TRBJ2-5, is DVKVTQSSRYLVKRTGEKVFLECVQDMDHENMFWYRQDPGLGLRLIYFSYDVKMKEKGDIPEGYSVSREKKERFSLILESASTNQTSMYLCASSLSRPVQETQYFGPGTRLLVL.

Of note for this clone: The same CDR3 also results from other DNA sequences found in this sample. The chain joins TRBV19 to TRBJ2-1, with a tentative D call TRBD2 (5 bases). The CDR3 consists of 15 residues. Trimming left V 2 bases short and J 3 bases short, with 11 bases between. CDR1 LNHDA and CDR2 SQIVND come from the germline V gene (reference sequence). CDR3 amino acids: CASSIIPSSYNEQFF. The CDR3 coding sequence is TGTGCCAGTAGTATAATCCCTAGCAGCTACAATGAGCAGTTCTTC.

This rearrangement joins TRBV4-2 to TRBJ1-5, with D uncertain. In germline, CDR1 is LGHNA, CDR2 YNFKEQ. The V end lost 0 bases, the J end lost 5 bases, and 11 bases lay between the germline ends. This CDR3 has 15 amino acids. The CDR3, as DNA: TGTGCCAGCAGCCAAGATTTCACCCGCGATCAGCCCCAGCATTTT. Protein sequence: CASSQDFTRDQPQHF.

V gene TRBV6-6 combines with J gene TRBJ2-3, with TRBD2 as a possible D gene (5 bases). The V gene's germline CDR1 is MNHNY and CDR2 SVGAGI (reference sequence). The CDR3 totals 13 residues. The germline V and J ends were trimmed by 10 bases and 2 bases, with 13 bases remaining between them. CDR3 coding DNA: TGTGCCACAGACCCCGGGGACACAGATACGCAGTATTTT. Translation gives CATDPGDTDTQYF.

V is TRBV28 and J is TRBJ2-1, with 10 bases lining up with TRBD2. Trimming at V came to 6 bases and at J to 10 bases, leaving 12 bases not matched to a gene. This CDR3 contains 15 residues. CDR1 is MDHEN, CDR2 SYDVKM, per germline. CDR3 amino acids: CASSRPTGTSEEQFF. CDR3 DNA sequence: TGTGCCAGCAGCCGACCCACGGGGACTAGCGAAGAGCAGTTCTTC. Full variable domain (remainder filled in from reference TRBV28 and TRBJ2-1): DVKVTQSSRYLVKRTGEKVFLECVQDMDHENMFWYRQDPGLGLRLIYFSYDVKMKEKGDIPEGYSVSREKKERFSLILESASTNQTSMYLCASSRPTGTSEEQFFGPGTRLTVL.

The rearrangement joins TRBV14 to TRBJ2-7; a possible D gene is TRBD1 (6 bases). The germline gives CDR1 SGHDN, CDR2 FVKESK. The CDR3 runs to 17 residues. V lost 1 base and J lost 0, with 16 bases in between. The CDR3 spells CASSQVLGQTRSYEQYF. In DNA form, the CDR3 reads TGTGCCAGCAGCCAAGTTCTAGGACAGACCCGCTCCTACGAGCAGTACTTC.

This clone was counted only a few times. Given a much more abundant clone one base away, this may be a read error. J is TRBJ2-3 and V is TRBV2, with TRBD2 matching over 9 bases. The CDR3 has 15 amino acids. Trimming took 3 bases from V and 0 from J; bases not matched to a gene: 1. The germline gives CDR1 SNHLY, CDR2 FYNNEI. CDR3 sequence (DNA): TGTGCCAGCAGTGATACTAGCGGGAGCACAGATACGCAGTATTTT. This translates into CASSDTSGSTDTQYF.

V usage is TRBV19 and J usage is TRBJ1-5; D perhaps matches TRBD1 (5 bases). The V gene's germline CDR1 is LNHDA and CDR2 SQIVND (reference sequence). The CDR3 loop spans 17 amino acids. V lost 2 bases, J lost 5 bases, and 19 bases lay in between. The DNA for the CDR3 is TGTGCCAGTAGTATAAGTAAGGGGTCAGACCCCGATCAGCCCCAGCATTTT. Protein product: CASSISKGSDPDQPQHF.

The chain employs TRBV28 and TRBJ2-1, with D maybe TRBD2 (6 bases). Germline CDR1 is MDHEN and CDR2 is SYDVKM. Trimming took off 6 bases at V and 5 bases at J, with 17 bases between the two ends. The CDR3 runs 15 residues. This CDR3 is CASSGSGVPHNEQFF. The CDR3 DNA is TGTGCCAGCAGCGGGTCGGGAGTCCCCCACAATGAGCAGTTCTTC. Based on the CDR3 plus reference TRBV28 and TRBJ2-1, the full variable domain is DVKVTQSSRYLVKRTGEKVFLECVQDMDHENMFWYRQDPGLGLRLIYFSYDVKMKEKGDIPEGYSVSREKKERFSLILESASTNQTSMYLCASSGSGVPHNEQFFGPGTRLTVL.

The chain recombines TRBV7-8 with TRBJ1-5; 9 bases agree with TRBD1. The CDR3 extends over 18 amino acids. Germline loops: CDR1 SGHVS, CDR2 FQNEAQ. V was pared by 7 bases and J by 5 bases, with 18 bases of the junction left unmatched. DNA of the CDR3: TGTGCCAGCACCCCTACCCCTTGGGGGACAGGGAACGATCAGCCCCAGCATTTT. It encodes CASTPTPWGTGNDQPQHF.

This sequence joins TRBV27 and TRBJ1-1; no firm D call. Germline values: CDR1 MNHEY, CDR2 SMNVEV (reference sequence). The CDR3 extends over 15 amino acids. The V gene lost 6 bases and the J gene lost 1 base, with 15 bases spanning the gap. CDR3 nucleotide sequence: TGTGCCAGCAGGCCCGACTTAACCCCGAACACTGAAGCTTTCTTT. It specifies CASRPDLTPNTEAFF.

The gene calls are TRBV10-1 and TRBJ2-7; 7 bases align to TRBD2. Germline values: CDR1 WNHNN, CDR2 SYGVQD (reference sequence). Trimming took 5 bases from V and 3 from J; bases not matched to a gene: 1. The CDR3 is 12 amino acids. CDR3 DNA: TGCGCCAGCAGTCGCGGGAGCTACGAGCAGTACTTC. Its protein product is CASSRGSYEQYF.

The V and J genes are TRBV19 and TRBJ2-7, with 9 bases that match TRBD2. With 9 bases clipped from V and 5 bases from J, the junction kept 5 bases outside the gene matches. Germline-derived CDR1 and CDR2 are LNHDA and SQIVND (reference sequence). This CDR3 spans 12 amino acids. This CDR3 reads CASAGGPNEQYF. CDR3 DNA sequence: TGTGCCAGCGCGGGAGGGCCTAACGAGCAGTACTTC.

The chain links TRBV13 to TRBJ2-7, with TRBD2 matching 7 bases. The V gene's germline CDR1 is PRHDT and CDR2 FYEKMQ (reference sequence). The ends lost 3 bases at V and 0 bases at J; junction bases unmatched: 5. The CDR3 totals 15 residues. The CDR3 protein is CASSLAGASSYEQYF. The CDR3 DNA reads TGTGCCAGCAGCTTGGCGGGAGCGAGCTCCTACGAGCAGTACTTC.

The rearrangement links TRBV6-5 to TRBJ2-3, with TRBD2 matching over 8 bases. Germline-derived CDR1 and CDR2 are MNHEY and SVGAGI. The CDR3 loop spans 15 amino acids. The V segment lost 5 bases and the J segment 3 bases; nucleotides outside the gene matches: 7. The CDR3 nucleotides are TGTGCCAGCAGTACCAGCGGGAGAGCGACAGATACGCAGTATTTT. It translates to CASSTSGRATDTQYF.

The chain is built from TRBV5-1 and TRBJ2-5; D remains ambiguous. CDR3 length: 11 residues. Trimming removed 4 bases at V and 4 bases at J, with 5 bases between. CDR1 is SGHRS and CDR2 is YFSETQ in the germline V gene. The CDR3, as DNA: TGCGCCAGCAGCCCTCGAGAGACCCAGTACTTC. Encoded protein: CASSPRETQYF.

The chain carries TRBV28 and TRBJ2-7, with TRBD1 matching over 12 bases. V shed 0 bases, J shed 5 bases, and the junction held 2 bases outside the gene matches. The CDR3 spans 15 residues. Germline-derived CDR1 and CDR2 are MDHEN and SYDVKM. For the CDR3, the DNA is TGTGCCAGCAGTTTATGGGGACAGGGGGCCGACGAGCAGTACTTC. Residues: CASSLWGQGADEQYF.

V is TRBV2 and J is TRBJ1-6, with a tentative D call TRBD1 (5 bases). The CDR3 is 14 residues long. CDR1 and CDR2 from the germline V gene are SNHLY and FYNNEI. The V end lost 10 bases, the J end lost 0 bases, and 10 bases lay between the germline ends. The CDR3 region has the DNA TGTGCCACCAGGGTCAGCTCCTATAATTCACCCCTCCACTTT. Amino acid sequence: CATRVSSYNSPLHF.